This T cell receptor beta chain was sequenced for a study of T cells in Graves' hyperthyroidism and ophthalmopathy. Overall study results and limits: Progression to ophthalmopathy was predicted a median of about 6.6 months early. A 13 V-J model separated ophthalmopathy from stable hyperthyroidism.

Diagnoses were established using clinical symptoms, serum thyroxine and TRAb, thyroid ultrasound and orbital computed tomography. The CDR3 totals 14 residues. Germline V CDR1 and CDR2: SGHAT, FQNNGV. V was trimmed by 8 bases and J by 7 bases, leaving 21 bases between them. This clonotype was observed many times. Its antigen is unknown. Researchers amplified the TCR beta CDR3 regions from RNA transcripts. A first-round RT-PCR of the TCR CDR3 used the HTBI primer set. MiXCR, run by TCRdb on the multiplex PCR reads, gives a single entry per CDR3 protein. The sample shows around 440,000 distinct CDR3 sequences, 15% to 19% of them seen only once.

The V and J genes are TRBV11-2 and TRBJ2-7; D might be TRBD1 (6 bases). This clonotype originated in a woman under 30 with Graves' hyperthyroidism. The sample taken for sequencing was blood. CDR3 in amino acids: CASARGVASEEQYF. For the CDR3, the DNA is TGTGCCAGCGCCAGGGGCGTAGCTTCCGAAGAGCAGTACTTC.